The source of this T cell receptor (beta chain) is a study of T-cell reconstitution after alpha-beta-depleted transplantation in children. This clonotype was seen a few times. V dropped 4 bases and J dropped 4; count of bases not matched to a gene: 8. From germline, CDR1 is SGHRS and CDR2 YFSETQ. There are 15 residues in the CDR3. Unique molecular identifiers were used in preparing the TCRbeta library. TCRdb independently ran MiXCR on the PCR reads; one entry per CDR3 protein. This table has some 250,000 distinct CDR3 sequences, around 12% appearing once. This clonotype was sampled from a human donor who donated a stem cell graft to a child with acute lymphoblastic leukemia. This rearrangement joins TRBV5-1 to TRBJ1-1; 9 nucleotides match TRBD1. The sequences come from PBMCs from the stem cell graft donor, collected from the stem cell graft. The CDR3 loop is CASSSAGQGGTEAFF. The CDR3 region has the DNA TGCGCCAGCAGCAGCGCGGGACAGGGCGGCACTGAAGCTTTCTTT.